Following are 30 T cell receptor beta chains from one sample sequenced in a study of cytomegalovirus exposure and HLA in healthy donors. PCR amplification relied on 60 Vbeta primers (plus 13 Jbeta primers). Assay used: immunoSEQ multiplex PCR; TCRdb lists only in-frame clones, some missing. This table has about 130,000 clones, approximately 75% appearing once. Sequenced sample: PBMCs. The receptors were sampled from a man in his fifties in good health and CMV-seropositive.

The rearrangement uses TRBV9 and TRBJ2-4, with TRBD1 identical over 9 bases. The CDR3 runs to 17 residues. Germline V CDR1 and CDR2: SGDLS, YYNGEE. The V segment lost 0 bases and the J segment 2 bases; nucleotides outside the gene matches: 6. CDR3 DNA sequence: TGTGCCAGCAGCGTAGGGGGGGACAGGGTAACCAAAAACATTCAGTACTTC. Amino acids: CASSVGGDRVTKNIQYF. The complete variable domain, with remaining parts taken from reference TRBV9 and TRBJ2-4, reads DSGVTQTPKHLITATGQRVTLRCSPRSGDLSVYWYQQSLDQGLQFLIQYYNGEERAKGNILERFSAQQFPDLHSELNLSSLELGDSALYFCASSVGGDRVTKNIQYFGAGTRLSVL.

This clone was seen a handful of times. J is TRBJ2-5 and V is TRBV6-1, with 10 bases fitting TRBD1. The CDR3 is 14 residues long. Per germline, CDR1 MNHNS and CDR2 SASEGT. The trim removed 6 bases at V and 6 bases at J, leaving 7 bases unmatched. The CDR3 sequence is CASRPGTGVQTQYF. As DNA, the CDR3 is TGTGCCAGCAGACCCGGGACAGGGGTCCAGACCCAGTACTTC.

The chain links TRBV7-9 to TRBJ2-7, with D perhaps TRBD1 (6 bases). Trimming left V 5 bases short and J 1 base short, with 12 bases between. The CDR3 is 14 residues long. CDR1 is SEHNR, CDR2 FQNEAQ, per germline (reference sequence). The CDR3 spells CASSPRQESYEQYF. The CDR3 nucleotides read TGTGCCAGCAGCCCCCGACAGGAATCCTACGAGCAGTACTTC.

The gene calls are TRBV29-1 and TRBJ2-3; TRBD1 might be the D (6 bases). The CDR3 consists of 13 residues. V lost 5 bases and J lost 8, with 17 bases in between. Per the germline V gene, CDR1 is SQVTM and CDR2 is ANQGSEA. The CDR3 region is CSVQGGQTPTQYF. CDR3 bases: TGCAGCGTTCAGGGTGGACAGACTCCTACGCAGTATTTT.

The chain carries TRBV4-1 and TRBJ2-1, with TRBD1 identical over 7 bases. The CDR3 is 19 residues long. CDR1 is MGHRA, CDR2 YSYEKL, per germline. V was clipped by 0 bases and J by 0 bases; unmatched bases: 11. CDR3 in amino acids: CASSQDSRDRPSSYNEQFF. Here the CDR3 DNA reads TGCGCCAGCAGCCAAGATTCCCGGGACAGACCGAGCTCCTACAATGAGCAGTTCTTC.

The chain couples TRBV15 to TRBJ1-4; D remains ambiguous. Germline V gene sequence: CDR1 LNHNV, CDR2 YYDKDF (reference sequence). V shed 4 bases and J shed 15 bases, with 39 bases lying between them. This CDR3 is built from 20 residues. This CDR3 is CATSIPSGLREDFSSRGMFF. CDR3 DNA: TGTGCCACCAGCATCCCGTCGGGCCTGCGGGAAGATTTCAGTTCTAGAGGGATGTTTTTT.

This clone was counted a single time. The DNA of the CDR3 is TGTGCCAGCAGTGATGGACAGACCTACGAGCAGTACTTC. Translation gives CASSDGQTYEQYF. The J gene is TRBJ2-7, the V gene TRBV25-1; maybe TRBD1 (6 bases). The CDR3 length is 13 residues. The germline V and J ends were trimmed by 3 bases and 2 bases, with 8 bases remaining between them. Germline assignment: CDR1 MGHDK and CDR2 SYGVNS.

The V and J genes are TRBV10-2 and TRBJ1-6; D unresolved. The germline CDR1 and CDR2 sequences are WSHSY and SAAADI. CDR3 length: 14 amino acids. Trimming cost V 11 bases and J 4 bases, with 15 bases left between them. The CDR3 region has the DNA TGCGCCGTGCGCGGGTTACCTTATAATTCACCCCTCCACTTT. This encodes CAVRGLPYNSPLHF.

The CDR3 reads CASKGDRGHQPQHF. In DNA, the CDR3 is TGTGCCAGTAAGGGGGACAGGGGTCATCAGCCCCAGCATTTT. This chain uses TRBV19 with TRBJ1-5; 10 bases map to TRBD1. V lost 7 bases, J lost 5 bases, and 5 bases stayed unmatched. CDR1 and CDR2 from the germline V gene are LNHDA and SQIVND (reference sequence). This CDR3 is 14 amino acids long.

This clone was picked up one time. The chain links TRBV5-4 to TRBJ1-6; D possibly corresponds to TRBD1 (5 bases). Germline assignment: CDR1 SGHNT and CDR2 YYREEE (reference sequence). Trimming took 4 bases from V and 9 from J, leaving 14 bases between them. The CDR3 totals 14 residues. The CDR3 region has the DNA TGTGCCAGCAGCCAGCAGGGTGTTTCTTCACCCCTCCACTTT. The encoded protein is CASSQQGVSSPLHF.

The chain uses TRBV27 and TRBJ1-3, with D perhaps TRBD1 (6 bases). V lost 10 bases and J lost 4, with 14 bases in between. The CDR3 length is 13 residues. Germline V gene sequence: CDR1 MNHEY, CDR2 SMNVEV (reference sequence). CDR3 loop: CATRGQSGNTIYF. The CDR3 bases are TGTGCCACTAGGGGACAATCCGGAAACACCATATATTTT.

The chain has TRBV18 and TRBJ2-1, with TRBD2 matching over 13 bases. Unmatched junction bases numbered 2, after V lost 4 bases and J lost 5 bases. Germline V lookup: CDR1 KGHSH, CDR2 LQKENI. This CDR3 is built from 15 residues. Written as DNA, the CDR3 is TGTGCCAGCTCACGAGGGACTAGCGGGAACAATGAGCAGTTCTTC. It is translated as CASSRGTSGNNEQFF.

The CDR3 protein is CASSYSIGVGSGYTF. The CDR3 DNA is TGTGCCAGCAGTTACTCGATCGGCGTGGGGAGCGGCTACACCTTC. V usage is TRBV6-5 and J usage is TRBJ1-2; D not resolved. Looked up from germline, CDR1 is MNHEY and CDR2 is SVGAGI. Trimming pared 0 bases from V and 8 bases from J, leaving 16 bases between. The CDR3 sequence is 15 residues long.

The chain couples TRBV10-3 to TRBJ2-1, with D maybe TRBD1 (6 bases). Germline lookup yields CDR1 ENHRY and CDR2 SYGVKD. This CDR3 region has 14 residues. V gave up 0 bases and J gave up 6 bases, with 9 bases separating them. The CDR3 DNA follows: TGTGCCATCAGTGAGTCGACGACAGGCAATGAGCAGTTCTTC. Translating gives CAISESTTGNEQFF.

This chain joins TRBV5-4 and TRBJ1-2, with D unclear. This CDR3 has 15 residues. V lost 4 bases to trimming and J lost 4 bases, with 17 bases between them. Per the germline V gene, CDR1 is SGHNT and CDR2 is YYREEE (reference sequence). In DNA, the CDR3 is TGTGCCAGCAGCGCAGCTGCCGGGAGCTCCTATGGCTACACCTTC. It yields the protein CASSAAAGSSYGYTF.

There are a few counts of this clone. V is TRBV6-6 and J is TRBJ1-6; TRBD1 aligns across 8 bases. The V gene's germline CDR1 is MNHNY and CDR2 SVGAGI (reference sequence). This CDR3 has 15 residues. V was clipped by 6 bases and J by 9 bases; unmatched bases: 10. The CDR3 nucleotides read TGTGCCAGCAGCTCCCCGGAGACAGGGGTTTCACCCCTCCACTTT. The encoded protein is CASSSPETGVSPLHF.

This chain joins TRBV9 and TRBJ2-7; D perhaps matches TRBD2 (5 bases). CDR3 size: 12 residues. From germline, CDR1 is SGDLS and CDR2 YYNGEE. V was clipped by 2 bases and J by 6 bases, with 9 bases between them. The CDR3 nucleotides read TGTGCCAGCAGCGTCTCGGGGATCGAGCAGTACTTC. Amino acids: CASSVSGIEQYF.

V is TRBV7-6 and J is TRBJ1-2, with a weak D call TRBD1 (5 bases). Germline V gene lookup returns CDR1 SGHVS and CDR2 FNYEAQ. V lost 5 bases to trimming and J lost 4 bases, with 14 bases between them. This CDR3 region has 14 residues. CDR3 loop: CASSDPRGSYGYTF. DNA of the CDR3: TGTGCCAGCAGCGACCCTAGGGGCTCCTATGGCTACACCTTC. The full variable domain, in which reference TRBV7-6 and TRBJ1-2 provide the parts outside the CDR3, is GAGVSQSPRYKVTKRGQDVALRCDPISGHVSLYWYRQALGQGPEFLTYFNYEAQQDKSGLPNDRFSAERPEGSISTLTIQRTEQRDSAMYRCASSDPRGSYGYTFGSGTRLTVV.

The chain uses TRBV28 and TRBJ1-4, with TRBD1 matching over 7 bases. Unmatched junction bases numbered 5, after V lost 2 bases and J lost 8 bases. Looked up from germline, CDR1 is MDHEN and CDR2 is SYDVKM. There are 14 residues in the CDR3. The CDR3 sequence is CASSLKGAGEKLFF. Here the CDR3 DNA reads TGTGCCAGCAGTTTAAAGGGGGCTGGCGAAAAACTGTTTTTT.

The CDR3 DNA sequence: TGTGCCAGCAGCCAAGTACGGACAACCTACAATGAGCAGTTCTTC. Its protein product is CASSQVRTTYNEQFF. The rearrangement links TRBV14 to TRBJ2-1; D perhaps matches TRBD1 (5 bases). Germline lookup yields CDR1 SGHDN and CDR2 FVKESK. The CDR3 runs 15 residues. Deletions cut 1 base from V and 2 bases from J, with 9 bases between.

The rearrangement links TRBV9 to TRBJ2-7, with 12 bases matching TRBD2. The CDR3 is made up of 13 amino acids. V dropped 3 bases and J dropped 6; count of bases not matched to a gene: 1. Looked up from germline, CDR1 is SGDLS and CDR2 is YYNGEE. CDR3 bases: TGTGCCAGCAGCGGGACTAGCGGGGTCGAGCAGTACTTC. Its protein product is CASSGTSGVEQYF.

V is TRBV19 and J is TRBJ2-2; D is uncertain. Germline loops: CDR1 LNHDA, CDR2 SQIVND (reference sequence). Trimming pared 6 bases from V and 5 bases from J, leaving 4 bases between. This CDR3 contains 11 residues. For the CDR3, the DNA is TGTGCCAGTAGACAGACCGGGGAGCTGTTTTTT. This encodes CASRQTGELFF. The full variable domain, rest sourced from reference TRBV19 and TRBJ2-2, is DGGITQSPKYLFRKEGQNVTLSCEQNLNHDAMYWYRQDPGQGLRLIYYSQIVNDFQKGDIAEGYSVSREKKESFPLTVTSAQKNPTAFYLCASRQTGELFFGEGSRLTVL.

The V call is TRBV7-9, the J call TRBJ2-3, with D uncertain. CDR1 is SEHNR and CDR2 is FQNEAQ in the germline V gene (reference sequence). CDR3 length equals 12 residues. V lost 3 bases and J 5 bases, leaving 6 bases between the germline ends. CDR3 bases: TGTGCCAGCAGCTTGGTCGGAGATACGCAGTATTTT. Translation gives CASSLVGDTQYF.

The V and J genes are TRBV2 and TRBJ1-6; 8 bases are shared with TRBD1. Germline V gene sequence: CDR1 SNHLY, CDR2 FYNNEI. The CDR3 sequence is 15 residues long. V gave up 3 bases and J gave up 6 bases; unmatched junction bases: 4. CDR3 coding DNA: TGTGCCAGCAGTGATCAGGGGGCTGGTAATTCACCCCTCCACTTT. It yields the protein CASSDQGAGNSPLHF.

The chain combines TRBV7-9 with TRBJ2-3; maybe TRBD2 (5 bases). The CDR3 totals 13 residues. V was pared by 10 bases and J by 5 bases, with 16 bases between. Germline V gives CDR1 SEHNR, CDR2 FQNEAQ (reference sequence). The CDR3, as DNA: TGTGCCACCCGAACGGAGGTCAAAGATACGCAGTATTTT. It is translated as CATRTEVKDTQYF. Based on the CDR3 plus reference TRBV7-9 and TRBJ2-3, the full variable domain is DTGVSQNPRHKITKRGQNVTFRCDPISEHNRLYWYRQTLGQGPEFLTYFQNEAQLEKSRLLSDRFSAERPKGSFSTLEIQRTEQGDSAMYLCATRTEVKDTQYFGPGTRLTVL.

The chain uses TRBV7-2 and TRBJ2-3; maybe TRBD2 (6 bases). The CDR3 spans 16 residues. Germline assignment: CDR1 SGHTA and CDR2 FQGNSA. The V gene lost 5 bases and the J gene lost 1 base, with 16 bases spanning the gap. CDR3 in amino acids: CASSPRGGTGTDTQYF. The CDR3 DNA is TGTGCCAGCAGCCCGAGGGGCGGGACGGGCACAGATACGCAGTATTTT.

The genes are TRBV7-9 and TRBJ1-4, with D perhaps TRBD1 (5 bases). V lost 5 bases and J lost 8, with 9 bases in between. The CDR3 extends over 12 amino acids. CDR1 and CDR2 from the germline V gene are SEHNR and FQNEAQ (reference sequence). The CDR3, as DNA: TGTGCCAGCAGCCCCCCAGGGGAAAAACTGTTTTTT. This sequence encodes CASSPPGEKLFF.

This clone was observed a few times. CDR3 sequence (DNA): TGCGCCAGCAGCTTGATAGGGGCGGACACTGAAGCTTTCTTT. It encodes CASSLIGADTEAFF. The chain joins TRBV5-1 to TRBJ1-1, with D maybe TRBD1 (5 bases). Germline values: CDR1 SGHRS, CDR2 YFSETQ. This CDR3 is 14 amino acids long. The V gene lost 1 base and the J gene lost 3 bases, with 10 bases spanning the gap. Full variable domain (remainder filled in from reference TRBV5-1 and TRBJ1-1): KAGVTQTPRYLIKTRGQQVTLSCSPISGHRSVSWYQQTPGQGLQFLFEYFSETQRNKGNFPGRFSGRQFSNSRSEMNVSTLELGDSALYLCASSLIGADTEAFFGQGTRLTVV.

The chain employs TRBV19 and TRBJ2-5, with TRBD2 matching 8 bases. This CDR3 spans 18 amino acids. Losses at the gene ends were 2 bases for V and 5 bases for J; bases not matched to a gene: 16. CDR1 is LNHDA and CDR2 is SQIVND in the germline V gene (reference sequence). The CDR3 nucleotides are TGTGCCAGTAGTATAAGGAGCGGGAGAGGGGGGCTCCGGGAGACCCAGTACTTC. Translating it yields CASSIRSGRGGLRETQYF.

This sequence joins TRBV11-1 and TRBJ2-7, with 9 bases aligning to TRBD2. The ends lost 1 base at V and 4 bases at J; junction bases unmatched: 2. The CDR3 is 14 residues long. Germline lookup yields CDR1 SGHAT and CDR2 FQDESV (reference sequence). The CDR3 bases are TGTGCCAGCAGCTTAGTAGCGGGGGATTACGAGCAGTACTTC. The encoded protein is CASSLVAGDYEQYF.